Below, 5 T cell receptor beta chains from the same sample are listed, as sequenced in a study of cytomegalovirus exposure and HLA in healthy donors. The PCR was carried out with 60 Vbeta primers and 13 Jbeta primers. The table came from immunoSEQ multiplex PCR; TCRdb's copy has only in-frame clones and leaves some out. The sample holds some 150,000 clones, about 68% seen once. Sequenced: PBMCs. These receptors were collected from a young man in good health and CMV-seronegative.

The chain links TRBV27 to TRBJ2-7; 11 positions match TRBD1. The CDR3 length is 15 residues. After removal of 5 bases from V and 10 bases from J, the junction contained 13 bases not matched to a gene. Germline lookup yields CDR1 MNHEY and CDR2 SMNVEV (reference sequence). The CDR3 spells CASSVYGPGTGGQYF. The CDR3, as DNA: TGTGCCAGCAGTGTATATGGCCCTGGGACAGGGGGACAGTACTTC.

This chain connects TRBV5-6 to TRBJ1-4, with 9 bases matching TRBD1. The CDR3 is 17 amino acids. The J segment lost 3 bases and the V segment lost 0 bases, leaving 6 bases of the junction unmatched. The germline gives CDR1 SGHDT, CDR2 YYEEEE. CDR3: CASSLGTGEGPNEKLFF. The CDR3 nucleotides are TGTGCCAGCAGCTTGGGGACAGGGGAGGGTCCTAATGAAAAACTGTTTTTT.

The rearrangement joins TRBV5-6 to TRBJ1-2; D might be TRBD1 (5 bases). Germline CDR1 is SGHDT and CDR2 is YYEEEE. The CDR3 sequence is 14 residues long. V was trimmed by 4 bases and J by 4 bases, leaving 14 bases between them. CDR3 sequence reads: CASSPGQGSYGYTF. Here the CDR3 DNA reads TGTGCCAGCAGCCCAGGGCAGGGAAGCTATGGCTACACCTTC.

The V gene is TRBV5-1, the J gene TRBJ2-1, with TRBD1 matching 7 bases. CDR1 SGHRS and CDR2 YFSETQ come from the germline V gene. Unmatched junction bases numbered 6, after V lost 1 base and J lost 8 bases. The CDR3 totals 14 residues. CDR3 nucleotides: TGCGCCAGCAGCTTGTTCTTAGGGGGCGATGAGCAGTTCTTC. Encoded protein: CASSLFLGGDEQFF.

The chain combines TRBV12-5 with TRBJ2-1, with D possibly TRBD2 on 7 matching bases. Trimming took off 3 bases at V and 6 bases at J, with 15 bases between the two ends. Germline lookup yields CDR1 LGHNT and CDR2 FRNRAP. This CDR3 region has 15 residues. Here the CDR3 DNA reads TGTGCTAGTGGTTTAAGGGGGGGGAAGAGCAATGAGCAGTTCTTC. Amino acids: CASGLRGGKSNEQFF.